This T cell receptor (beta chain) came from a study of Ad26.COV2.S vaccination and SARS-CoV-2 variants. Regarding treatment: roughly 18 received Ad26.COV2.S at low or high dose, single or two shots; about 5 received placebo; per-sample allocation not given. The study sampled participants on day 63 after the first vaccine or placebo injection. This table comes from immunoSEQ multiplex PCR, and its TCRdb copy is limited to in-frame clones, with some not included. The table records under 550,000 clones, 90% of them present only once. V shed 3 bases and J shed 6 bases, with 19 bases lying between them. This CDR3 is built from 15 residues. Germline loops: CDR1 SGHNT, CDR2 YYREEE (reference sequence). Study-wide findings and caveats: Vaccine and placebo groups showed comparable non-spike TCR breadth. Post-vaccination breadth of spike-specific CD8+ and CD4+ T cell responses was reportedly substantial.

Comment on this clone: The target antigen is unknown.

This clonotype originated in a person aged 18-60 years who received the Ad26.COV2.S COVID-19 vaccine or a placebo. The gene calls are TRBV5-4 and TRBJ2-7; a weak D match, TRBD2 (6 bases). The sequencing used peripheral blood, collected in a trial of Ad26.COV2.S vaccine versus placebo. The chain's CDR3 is CASSWGLPPSGEQYF. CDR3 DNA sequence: TGTGCCAGCAGCTGGGGACTCCCTCCCTCGGGCGAGCAGTACTTC.